Listed here is a single T cell receptor (beta chain). This sample was included in a study of blood T cell repertoires in COVID-19. All enrollees were about 18 to 89 years old and from about two dozen US areas. Self-reported history from a screening survey and questionnaire set each donor's cohort. As processed by the authors: Reference gene primer amplification gave nucleated cell count estimates. Sequencing used immunoSEQ multiplex PCR; TCRdb keeps in-frame clones, though not all of them. V, J and clone size were drawn from that table, and D and trimming were deduced from the DNA. The sample shows roughly 140,000 clones, over 75% of them seen only once. Trimming removed 5 bases from V and 0 bases from J; junction bases left unmatched: 5. The CDR3 loop spans 15 amino acids. Germline V CDR1 and CDR2: KGHSH, LQKENI.

The clonotype comes from a woman aged 25 to 39 with acute COVID-19. The material sequenced was PBMCs or T cells enriched from blood (not recorded which). This chain connects TRBV18 to TRBJ2-3; TRBD1 matches 7 bases. The CDR3 loop reads CASSVEQGSTDTQYF. The CDR3 bases are TGTGCCAGCTCAGTAGAACAGGGGAGCACAGATACGCAGTATTTT.